Sequencing of this T cell receptor (beta chain) was carried out in a study of post-analysis software for immune sequencing data. V lost 2 bases and J 3 bases, leaving 7 bases between the germline ends. The CDR3 sequence is 13 residues long. In germline, CDR1 is SEHNR, CDR2 FQNEAQ (reference sequence). Sequencing libraries made from TCR beta cDNA carried unique molecular identifiers. One entry per CDR3 protein, called by TCRdb with MiXCR from the PCR reads. The sample contains under 650,000 distinct CDR3 sequences, roughly 47% of which appear only once. Study findings and constraints: There were a few TRBV segments more frequent in patients than controls, and TRBV5-6, TRBV5-1 and TRBV20-1 were among them.

This clonotype came up a few times. The antigen remains unidentified. The receptor was isolated from a girl aged 10-17 years with multiple sclerosis. The rearrangement joins TRBV7-9 to TRBJ1-2; D is undetermined. The material sequenced was blood. The CDR3 region is CASSLPADYGYTF. The CDR3 DNA sequence: TGTGCCAGCAGCTTACCAGCAGACTATGGCTACACCTTC.